The 18 T cell receptor beta chains presented below share a single source sample, sequenced in a study of OX40 agonist ivuxolimab in advanced cancers. Profiled with immunoSEQ multiplex PCR; TCRdb holds only in-frame clones, not every one. The table has under 75,000 clones, 81% seen once. The sequencing here drew on CD4+ or CD8+ T cells sorted from blood, taken in a trial of the OX40 agonist ivuxolimab. The origin of the receptors is an adult with an advanced solid tumor such as melanoma, head and neck, liver or kidney cancer.

The genes are TRBV6-1 and TRBJ1-2; D ambiguous. This CDR3 comprises 11 residues. The germline gives CDR1 MNHNS, CDR2 SASEGT. Trimming left V 0 bases short and J 8 bases short, with 4 bases between. This CDR3 is CASSEALGYTF. For the CDR3, the DNA is TGTGCCAGCAGTGAAGCGCTGGGCTACACCTTC.

V gene TRBV29-1 combines with J gene TRBJ1-2; D uncertain. The V end was cut by 7 bases, the J end by 4 bases, with 16 bases between. Germline CDR1 SQVTM, CDR2 ANQGSEA. The length of the CDR3 is 13 residues. The CDR3 reads CSALSPKSYGYTF. CDR3 in DNA: TGCAGCGCCCTCTCCCCTAAGAGCTATGGCTACACCTTC. Together with reference TRBV29-1 and TRBJ1-2, the CDR3 gives the full variable domain: SAVISQKPSRDICQRGTSLTIQCQVDSQVTMMFWYRQQPGQSLTLIATANQGSEATYESGFVIDKFPISRPNLTFSTLTVSNMSPEDSSIYLCSALSPKSYGYTFGSGTRLTVV.

The chain has TRBV7-2 and TRBJ1-2; 8 positions agree with TRBD1. V lost 4 bases and J lost 4; bases outside the gene matches: 8. The CDR3 is 15 residues long. Germline V gene sequence: CDR1 SGHTA, CDR2 FQGNSA. The CDR3 sequence: CASSSSPTGGYGYTF. CDR3 coding DNA: TGTGCCAGCAGCTCCTCCCCCACAGGGGGCTATGGCTACACCTTC.

This clone was observed a single time. The chain is built from TRBV19 and TRBJ2-7; the D gene is possibly TRBD1 (5 bases). Trimming shortened V by 5 bases and J by 6 bases, and 14 bases separated the two germline ends. This CDR3 is 13 amino acids long. Germline CDR1 LNHDA, CDR2 SQIVND (reference sequence). CDR3 DNA: TGTGCCAGTAGTGCCTTGGATAGGGGCGAGCAGTACTTC. This sequence encodes CASSALDRGEQYF.

This chain links TRBV12-5 with TRBJ2-1, with 9 bases that match TRBD2. The CDR3 contains 15 residues. The J segment lost 9 bases and the V segment lost 5 bases, leaving 11 bases of the junction unmatched. CDR1 and CDR2 (germline): LGHNT, FRNRAP. CDR3 sequence (DNA): TGTGCTAGTGGTCCGATTAGTAGCGGGGGAGGTGAGCAGTTCTTC. This translates into CASGPISSGGGEQFF. The full variable domain, rest sourced from reference TRBV12-5 and TRBJ2-1, is DARVTQTPRHKVTEMGQEVTMRCQPILGHNTVFWYRQTMMQGLELLAYFRNRAPLDDSGMPKDRFSAEMPDATLATLKIQPSEPRDSAVYFCASGPISSGGGEQFFGPGTRLTVL.

The CDR3 loop is CASSLLAGEHEQFF. The CDR3 DNA sequence: TGTGCCAGCTCATTACTAGCGGGGGAACATGAGCAGTTCTTC. V usage is TRBV18 and J usage is TRBJ2-1; 11 bases agree with TRBD2. Trimming removed 5 bases from V and 8 bases from J; junction bases left unmatched: 5. The CDR3 loop spans 14 amino acids. Per the germline V gene, CDR1 is KGHSH and CDR2 is LQKENI.

This clone has more than one count but fewer than ten. The genes are TRBV2 and TRBJ1-1; D is uncertain. CDR3 length equals 13 residues. Per the germline V gene, CDR1 is SNHLY and CDR2 is FYNNEI. The V end lost 5 bases, the J end lost 4 bases, and 11 bases lay between the germline ends. The CDR3 here is CASSLGWGTEAFF. DNA of the CDR3: TGTGCCAGCAGTTTAGGGTGGGGCACTGAAGCTTTCTTT.

In this sample, this clone turned up once. V is TRBV5-8 and J is TRBJ1-6; possible D gene TRBD1, 5 bases. The length of the CDR3 is 14 residues. The V end was cut by 2 bases, the J end by 10 bases, with 13 bases between. CDR1 and CDR2 from the germline V gene are SGHTS and YDEGEE. CDR3 in DNA: TGTGCCAGCAGCTTTATACCCAGGGAATCACCCCTCCACTTT. It codes for CASSFIPRESPLHF.

This clone was seen a handful of times. The rearrangement links TRBV4-2 to TRBJ2-1; perhaps TRBD2 as D (6 bases). The V end lost 4 bases, the J end lost 5 bases, and 18 bases lay between the germline ends. Looked up from germline, CDR1 is LGHNA and CDR2 is YNFKEQ. The CDR3 is 16 residues long. CDR3 sequence: CASSRFLSGQDNEQFF. CDR3 DNA sequence: TGTGCCAGCAGCCGATTCCTTAGCGGCCAGGACAATGAGCAGTTCTTC.

This chain connects TRBV13 to TRBJ1-2; 7 nucleotides line up with TRBD1. The CDR3 extends over 16 amino acids. CDR1 PRHDT and CDR2 FYEKMQ come from the germline V gene (reference sequence). Trimming cost V 5 bases and J 4 bases; bases outside gene matches: 13. CDR3 nucleotide sequence: TGTGCCAGCAGCCCCCAGGACAGGCTCCCGCGCTATGGCTACACCTTC. This encodes CASSPQDRLPRYGYTF.

V and J are TRBV7-2 and TRBJ2-4, with TRBD2 as a possible D gene (5 bases). CDR3 length: 14 amino acids. CDR1 is SGHTA and CDR2 is FQGNSA in the germline V gene. Trimming pared 2 bases from V and 0 bases from J, leaving 5 bases between. The CDR3 DNA reads as TGTGCCAGCAGCTTACGGGGAGCCAAAAACATTCAGTACTTC. Translated, it gives CASSLRGAKNIQYF. Complete variable domain (other parts from reference TRBV7-2 and TRBJ2-4): GAGVSQSPSNKVTEKGKDVELRCDPISGHTALYWYRQSLGQGLEFLIYFQGNSAPDKSGLPSDRFSAERTGGSVSTLTIQRTQQEDSAVYLCASSLRGAKNIQYFGAGTRLSVL.

This clone was seen just once. The rearrangement uses TRBV7-2 and TRBJ2-5; D is tentatively TRBD1 or TRBD2 (5 bases each). CDR1 and CDR2 from the germline V gene are SGHTA and FQGNSA. V shed 4 bases and J shed 8 bases, with 17 bases lying between them. The CDR3 is 14 amino acids. The DNA for the CDR3 is TGTGCCAGCAGCTCGGGGAACACCGACAGAACCCAGTACTTC. Its protein is CASSSGNTDRTQYF.

V and J are TRBV6-6 and TRBJ1-2; a weak D match, TRBD1 (5 bases). The CDR3 runs to 13 residues. Germline lookup yields CDR1 MNHNY and CDR2 SVGAGI (reference sequence). The V gene lost 2 bases and the J gene lost 8 bases, with 12 bases spanning the gap. CDR3 DNA: TGTGCCAGCAGTTACGGAGGGGCTGACGGCTACACCTTC. Encoded protein: CASSYGGADGYTF.

The V gene is TRBV10-2, the J gene TRBJ2-1, with 13 bases lining up with TRBD2. In germline, CDR1 is WSHSY, CDR2 SAAADI. This CDR3 region has 20 residues. J gave up 0 bases and V 6 bases, and 14 bases lay outside the gene matches. The CDR3 is CASRETQLAGGPISYNEQFF. Here the CDR3 DNA reads TGCGCCAGCAGGGAGACCCAACTAGCGGGGGGGCCTATCTCCTACAATGAGCAGTTCTTC.

The chain recombines TRBV5-1 with TRBJ2-1, with 10 positions matching TRBD1. CDR1 is SGHRS and CDR2 is YFSETQ in the germline V gene. The V segment lost 4 bases and the J segment 5 bases; nucleotides outside the gene matches: 6. This CDR3 comprises 15 residues. The CDR3 region has the DNA TGCGCCAGCAGCCCCCGACAGGGGGCTAACAATGAGCAGTTCTTC. It specifies CASSPRQGANNEQFF.

CDR3 coding DNA: TGTGCCAGCTCACCACTTTCGACCTCATGGGAGCAGTACTTC. Amino acids: CASSPLSTSWEQYF. The chain couples TRBV18 to TRBJ2-7; the D is unclear. The CDR3 is 14 amino acids. V was cut by 1 base and J by 7 bases, with 14 bases left in between. Germline CDR1 KGHSH, CDR2 LQKENI.

This chain joins TRBV5-4 and TRBJ2-3; TRBD2 aligns across 10 bases. This CDR3 region has 16 residues. V dropped 0 bases and J dropped 2; count of bases not matched to a gene: 3. The germline V gene encodes CDR1 SGHNT and CDR2 YYREEE (reference sequence). The CDR3 loop reads CASSLGTSGPTDTQYF. The CDR3 DNA sequence: TGTGCCAGCAGCTTGGGGACTAGCGGCCCCACAGATACGCAGTATTTT.

This clone was counted at least ten times. The genes are TRBV6-6 and TRBJ1-2; weak D call: TRBD1 (6 bases). The CDR3 is made up of 13 amino acids. The V end lost 5 bases, the J end lost 5 bases, and 12 bases lay between the germline ends. Germline V gene sequence: CDR1 MNHNY, CDR2 SVGAGI (reference sequence). The CDR3 region has the DNA TGTGCCAGCAGTCCCCAAGGACAGTATGGCTACACCTTC. Translation: CASSPQGQYGYTF.